This TCR beta chain was found in a study of blood T cell repertoires in COVID-19. Study in general: PBMCs, B-cell-depleted T cells, or T cells were the source of the cDNA or gDNA that made up the material.

The junction had 7 bases not matched to a gene; V was cut back by 4 bases and J by 10 bases. This CDR3 has 13 residues. The germline CDR1 and CDR2 sequences are SGHDN and FVKESK. Repertoires were generated with immunoSEQ multiplex PCR, while TCRdb's copy carries only in-frame clones and drops some. The data hold 300,000 to 400,000 clones, with around nine tenths observed a single time. This rearrangement joins TRBV14 to TRBJ2-5, with 9 bases aligning to TRBD1. The TCR originated in a human donor in a cohort sampled during active COVID-19. Specimen: peripheral blood. The CDR3 DNA reads TGTGCCAGCAGCCGGGGACAGGGAAGGGTCCAGTACTTC. Its translation: CASSRGQGRVQYF. Variable domain in full (rest from reference TRBV14 and TRBJ2-5): EAGVTQFPSHSVIEKGQTVTLRCDPISGHDNLYWYRRVMGKEIKFLLHFVKESKQDESGMPNNRFLAERTGGTYSTLKVQPAELEDSGVYFCASSRGQGRVQYFGPGTRLLVL.